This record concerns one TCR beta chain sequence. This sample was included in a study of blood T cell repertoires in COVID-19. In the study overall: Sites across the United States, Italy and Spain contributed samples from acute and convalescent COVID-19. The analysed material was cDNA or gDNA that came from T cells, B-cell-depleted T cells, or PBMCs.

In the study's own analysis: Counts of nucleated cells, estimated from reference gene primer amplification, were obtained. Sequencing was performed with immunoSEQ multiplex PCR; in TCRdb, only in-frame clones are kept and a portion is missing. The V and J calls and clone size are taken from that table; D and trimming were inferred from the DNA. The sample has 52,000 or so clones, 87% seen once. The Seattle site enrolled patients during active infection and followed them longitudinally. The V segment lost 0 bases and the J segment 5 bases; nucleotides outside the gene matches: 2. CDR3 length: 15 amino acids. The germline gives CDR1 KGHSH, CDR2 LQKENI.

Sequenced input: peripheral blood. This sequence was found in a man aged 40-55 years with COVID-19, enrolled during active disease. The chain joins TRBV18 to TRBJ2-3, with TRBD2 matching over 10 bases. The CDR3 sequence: CASSPPSSGGDTQYF. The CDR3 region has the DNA TGTGCCAGCTCACCACCCTCTAGCGGGGGAGATACGCAGTATTTT.